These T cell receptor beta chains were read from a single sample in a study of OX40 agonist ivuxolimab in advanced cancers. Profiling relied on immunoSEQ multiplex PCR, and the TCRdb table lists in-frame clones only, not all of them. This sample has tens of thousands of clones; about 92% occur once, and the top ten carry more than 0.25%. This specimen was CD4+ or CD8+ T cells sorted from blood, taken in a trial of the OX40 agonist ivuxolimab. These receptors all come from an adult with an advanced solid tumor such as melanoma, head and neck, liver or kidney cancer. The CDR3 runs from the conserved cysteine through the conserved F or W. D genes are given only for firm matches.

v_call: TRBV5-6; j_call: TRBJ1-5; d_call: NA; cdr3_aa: CARATVANQPQHF
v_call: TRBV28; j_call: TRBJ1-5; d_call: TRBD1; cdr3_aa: CASSFGTVPYSNQPQHF
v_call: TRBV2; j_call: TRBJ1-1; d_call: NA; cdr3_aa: CASGYSDLNTEAFF
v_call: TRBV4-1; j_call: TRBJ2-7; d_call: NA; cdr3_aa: CASSSPPWVGEQYF
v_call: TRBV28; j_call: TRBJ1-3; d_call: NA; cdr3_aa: CASSGHTGSSGNTIYF
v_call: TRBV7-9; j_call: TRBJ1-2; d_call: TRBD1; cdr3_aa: CASSLTGELRGYTF
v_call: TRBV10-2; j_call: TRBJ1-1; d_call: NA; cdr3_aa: CASSVGISVTEAFF
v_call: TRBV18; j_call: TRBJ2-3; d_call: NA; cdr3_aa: CASSPPAQNTQYF
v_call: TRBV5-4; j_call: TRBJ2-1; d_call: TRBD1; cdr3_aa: CASSSDRGTYNEQFF
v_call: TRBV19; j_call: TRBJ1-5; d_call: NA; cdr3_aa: CASSIVSQSNQPQHF
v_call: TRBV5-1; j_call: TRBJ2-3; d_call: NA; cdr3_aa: CASSLASDGTDTQYF
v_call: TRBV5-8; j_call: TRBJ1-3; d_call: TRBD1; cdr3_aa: CASSLGVDRDGNTIYF
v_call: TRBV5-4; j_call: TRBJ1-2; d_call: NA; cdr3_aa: CASSVGGRYGYTF
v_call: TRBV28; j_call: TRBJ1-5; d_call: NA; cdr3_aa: CASSFGGGPNQPQHF
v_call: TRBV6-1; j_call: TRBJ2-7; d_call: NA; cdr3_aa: CASSEEWGTGLSRYEQYF
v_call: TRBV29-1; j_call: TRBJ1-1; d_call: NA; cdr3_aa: CSVDRGNTEAFF
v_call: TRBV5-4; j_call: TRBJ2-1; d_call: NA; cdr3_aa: CASSLIGGSYNEQFF
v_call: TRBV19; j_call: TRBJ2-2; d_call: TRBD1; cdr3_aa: CASSIMFGTENTGELFF
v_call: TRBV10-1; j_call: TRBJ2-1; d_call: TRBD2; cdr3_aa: CASSLAGTTYNEQFF
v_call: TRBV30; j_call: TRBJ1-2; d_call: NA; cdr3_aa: CAGTDAAGMSDGYTF
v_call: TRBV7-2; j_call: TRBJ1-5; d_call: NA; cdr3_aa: CASSLGAYQPQHF
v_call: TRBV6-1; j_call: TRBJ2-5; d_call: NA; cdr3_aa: CASSERRGGETQYF
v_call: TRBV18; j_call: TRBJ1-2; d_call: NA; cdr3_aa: CASSPVGQGYGYTF